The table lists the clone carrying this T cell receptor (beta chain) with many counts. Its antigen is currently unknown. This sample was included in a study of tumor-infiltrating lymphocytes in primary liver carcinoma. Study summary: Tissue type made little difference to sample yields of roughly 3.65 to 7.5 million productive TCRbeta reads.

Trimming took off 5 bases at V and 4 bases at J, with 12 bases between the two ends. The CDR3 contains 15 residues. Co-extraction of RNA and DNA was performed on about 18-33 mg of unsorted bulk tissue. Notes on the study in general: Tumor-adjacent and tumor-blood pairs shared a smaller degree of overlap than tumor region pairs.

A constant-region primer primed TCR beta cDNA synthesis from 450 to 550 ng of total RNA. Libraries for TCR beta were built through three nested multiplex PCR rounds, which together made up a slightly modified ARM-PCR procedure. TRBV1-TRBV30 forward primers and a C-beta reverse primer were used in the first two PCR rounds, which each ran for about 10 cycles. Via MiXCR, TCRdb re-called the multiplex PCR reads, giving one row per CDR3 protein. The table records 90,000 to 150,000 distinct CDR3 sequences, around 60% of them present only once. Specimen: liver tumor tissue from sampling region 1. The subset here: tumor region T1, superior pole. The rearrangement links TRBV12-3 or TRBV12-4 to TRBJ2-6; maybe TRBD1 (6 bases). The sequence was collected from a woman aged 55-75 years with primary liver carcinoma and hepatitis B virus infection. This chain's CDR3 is CASSPDRSGANVLTF. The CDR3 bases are TGTGCCAGCAGTCCCGACAGGTCCGGGGCCAACGTCCTGACTTTC.